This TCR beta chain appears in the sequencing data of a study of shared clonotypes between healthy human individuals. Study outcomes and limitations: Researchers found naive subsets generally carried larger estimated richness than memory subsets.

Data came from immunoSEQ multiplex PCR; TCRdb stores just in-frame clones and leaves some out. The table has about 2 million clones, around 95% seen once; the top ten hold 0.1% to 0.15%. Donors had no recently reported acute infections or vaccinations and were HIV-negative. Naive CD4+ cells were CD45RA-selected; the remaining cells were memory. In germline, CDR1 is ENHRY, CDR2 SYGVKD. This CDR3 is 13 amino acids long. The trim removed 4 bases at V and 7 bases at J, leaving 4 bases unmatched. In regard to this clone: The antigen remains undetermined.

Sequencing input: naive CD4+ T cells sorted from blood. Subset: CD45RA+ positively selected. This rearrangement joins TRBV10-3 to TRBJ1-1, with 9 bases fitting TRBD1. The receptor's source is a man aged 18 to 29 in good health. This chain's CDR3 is CAISVGQGIEAFF. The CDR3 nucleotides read TGTGCCATCAGTGTTGGACAGGGGATTGAAGCTTTCTTT.